The 17 T cell receptor beta chains listed next were all sequenced from one sample in a study of blood T cell repertoires in COVID-19. Generated by immunoSEQ multiplex PCR, the TCRdb table keeps only in-frame clones and is missing some. Among approximately 69,000 clones, 83% were seen once, and the ten largest hold roughly 18%. Input material: peripheral blood. Source of these receptors: a woman older than 75 with acute or convalescent COVID-19.

The rearrangement links TRBV2 to TRBJ1-6; 9 bases match TRBD1. Germline trimming cut 3 bases from V and 2 bases from J; bases unmatched to any gene: 17. The CDR3 has 21 amino acids. CDR1 is SNHLY, CDR2 FYNNEI, per germline. The CDR3 coding sequence is TGTGCCAGCAGTGATTCATCCTCCTTCCCAACAGGGGGCACCTATAATTCACCCCTCCACTTT. This translates into CASSDSSSFPTGGTYNSPLHF. The full variable domain, with the rest looked up from reference TRBV2 and TRBJ1-6, is EPEVTQTPSHQVTQMGQEVILRCVPISNHLYFYWYRQILGQKVEFLVSFYNNEISEKSEIFDDQFSVERPDGSNFTLKIRSTKLEDSAMYFCASSDSSSFPTGGTYNSPLHFGNGTRLTVT.

The chain couples TRBV6-6 to TRBJ1-1; D unclear. V was cut by 1 base and J by 3 bases, with 3 bases left in between. The CDR3 has 12 residues. Germline lookup yields CDR1 MNHNY and CDR2 SVGAGI (reference sequence). The CDR3 protein is CASSYYYTEAFF. CDR3 coding DNA: TGTGCCAGCAGTTACTACTACACTGAAGCTTTCTTT.

The V gene is TRBV30, the J gene TRBJ1-4, with a tentative D call TRBD1 (5 bases). Germline V gene sequence: CDR1 GTSNPN, CDR2 SVGIG (reference sequence). The ends were cut back, 5 bases at V and 10 bases at J, with 17 bases in the middle. The CDR3 totals 13 residues. CDR3 loop: CAWSPPGVGKLFF. The CDR3 bases are TGTGCCTGGTCCCCTCCGGGGGTTGGAAAACTGTTTTTT.

This rearrangement joins TRBV7-8 to TRBJ2-3, with a possible D match to TRBD2 (5 bases). The V gene's germline CDR1 is SGHVS and CDR2 FQNEAQ. V was shortened by 4 bases and J by 0 bases, with 17 bases between the two germline ends. The CDR3 sequence is 17 residues long. Written as DNA, the CDR3 is TGTGCCAGCAGCTCAAGACGGACTGGTGCTAGCACAGATACGCAGTATTTT. Translated, it gives CASSSRRTGASTDTQYF.

This chain joins TRBV19 and TRBJ2-7; TRBD1 aligns across 7 bases. The length of the CDR3 is 13 residues. Trimming cost V 4 bases and J 2 bases; bases outside gene matches: 2. CDR1 and CDR2 (germline): LNHDA, SQIVND (reference sequence). DNA for the CDR3: TGTGCCAGTAGTAACAGGGGAGCCTACGAGCAGTACTTC. Protein: CASSNRGAYEQYF.

The CDR3 region has the DNA TGTGCCAGCAGTTCCCACCCCCCGAGACAGGGAAACAATGAGCAGTTCTTC. Residues: CASSSHPPRQGNNEQFF. The chain employs TRBV28 and TRBJ2-1, with TRBD1 matching 7 bases. Germline-derived CDR1 and CDR2 are MDHEN and SYDVKM. CDR3 length: 17 residues. After removal of 4 bases from V and 5 bases from J, the junction contained 14 bases not matched to a gene.

The table lists this clone with a few counts. This chain joins TRBV2 and TRBJ1-3; a possible D gene is TRBD1 (6 bases). Per the germline V gene, CDR1 is SNHLY and CDR2 is FYNNEI. Trimming stripped 2 bases from V and 4 bases from J, with 15 bases between. The CDR3 is made up of 16 amino acids. CDR3 bases: TGTGCCAGCAGTGAAATGGGGGCGGTTGCGGGAAACACCATATATTTT. Its protein is CASSEMGAVAGNTIYF.

This clone showed up just a few times. CDR3 protein: CASSDRPTGHSNQPQHF. In DNA form, the CDR3 reads TGTGCCAGCAGCGACCGACCGACAGGGCATAGCAATCAGCCCCAGCATTTT. The V gene is TRBV3-1 (or the pseudogene TRBV3-2), the J gene TRBJ1-5; 7 bases align to TRBD1. Germline V gene lookup returns CDR1 LGHDT and CDR2 YNNKEL (reference sequence). Trimming removed 5 bases from V and 0 bases from J; junction bases left unmatched: 10. The CDR3 length is 17 residues.

This chain uses TRBV5-1 with TRBJ2-3; TRBD2 matches at 12 bases. V lost 4 bases to trimming and J lost 6 bases; unmatched junction nucleotides: 3. Germline CDR1 reads SGHRS; CDR2 reads YFSETQ. The CDR3 runs 14 residues. CDR3 sequence: CASSLGTSGDTQYF. The DNA of the CDR3 is TGCGCCAGCAGCCTCGGGACTAGCGGGGATACGCAGTATTTT.

This clone was counted a few times. This chain uses TRBV24-1 with TRBJ2-1, with D possibly being TRBD2 (6 bases). Deletions cut 7 bases from V and 3 bases from J, with 18 bases between. Germline CDR1 reads KGHDR; CDR2 reads SFDVKD. This CDR3 has 16 residues. For the CDR3, the DNA is TGTGCCACCAGCGAGGGACCGGGACTCAACTACAATGAGCAGTTCTTC. Translation: CATSEGPGLNYNEQFF.

In this sample, this clone turned up once. The V and J genes are TRBV5-4 and TRBJ2-1; 10 bases line up with TRBD1. The CDR3 is 15 amino acids. V dropped 0 bases and J dropped 8; count of bases not matched to a gene: 5. Germline-derived CDR1 and CDR2 are SGHNT and YYREEE (reference sequence). CDR3 loop: CASSLGQGAADEQFF. CDR3 in DNA: TGTGCCAGCAGCTTGGGACAGGGGGCAGCGGATGAGCAGTTCTTC. Full variable domain (missing parts from reference TRBV5-4 and TRBJ2-1): ETGVTQSPTHLIKTRGQQVTLRCSSQSGHNTVSWYQQALGQGPQFIFQYYREEENGRGNFPPRFSGLQFPNYSSELNVNALELDDSALYLCASSLGQGAADEQFFGPGTRLTVL.

The V and J genes are TRBV29-1 and TRBJ2-2; 10 nucleotides align to TRBD2. V lost 6 bases to trimming and J lost 4 bases; unmatched junction nucleotides: 5. CDR3 length: 14 residues. Germline CDR1 is SQVTM and CDR2 is ANQGSEA. The CDR3 is CSVHLAGGTGELFF. CDR3 nucleotide sequence: TGCAGCGTACACTTAGCGGGAGGCACCGGGGAGCTGTTTTTT.

The chain links TRBV7-3 to TRBJ1-2; 8 positions match TRBD1. V was clipped by 0 bases and J by 4 bases; unmatched bases: 4. Germline CDR1 and CDR2: SGHTA and FQGTGA. This CDR3 region has 15 residues. The CDR3 region has the DNA TGTGCCAGCAGCTTAACCTCAGGGGGCGCCTATGGCTACACCTTC. Its translation: CASSLTSGGAYGYTF.

CDR3 coding DNA: TGCGCCAGCAGCTTGGACCGACAGGGGGCCGGCGGGGAGCTGTTTTTT. Its protein is CASSLDRQGAGGELFF. The gene calls are TRBV5-1 and TRBJ2-2, with 10 bases that match TRBD1. Germline CDR1 and CDR2: SGHRS and YFSETQ. The CDR3 extends over 16 amino acids. With V trimmed by 0 bases and J by 7 bases, 6 bases remained unmatched. Supplemented by reference TRBV5-1 and TRBJ2-2, the full variable domain reads KAGVTQTPRYLIKTRGQQVTLSCSPISGHRSVSWYQQTPGQGLQFLFEYFSETQRNKGNFPGRFSGRQFSNSRSEMNVSTLELGDSALYLCASSLDRQGAGGELFFGEGSRLTVL.

This clone has just a few counts. J is TRBJ2-5 and V is TRBV5-1; 8 nucleotides match TRBD2. Trimming took 2 bases from V and 5 from J; bases not matched to a gene: 11. Germline-derived CDR1 and CDR2 are SGHRS and YFSETQ. The CDR3 has 16 residues. The CDR3 loop is CASSFLAGGQLETQYF. As DNA, the CDR3 is TGCGCCAGCAGCTTCTTGGCGGGAGGTCAATTGGAGACCCAGTACTTC.

This chain links TRBV6-1 with TRBJ1-2; 7 bases are a match to TRBD1. The ends lost 5 bases at V and 4 bases at J; junction bases unmatched: 10. CDR1 is MNHNS and CDR2 is SASEGT in the germline V gene. CDR3 length equals 15 residues. The CDR3 nucleotides are TGTGCCAGCAGTTTAGACGCGGGACAGAGCTATGGCTACACCTTC. Translation: CASSLDAGQSYGYTF.

The chain is built from TRBV3-1 (or the pseudogene TRBV3-2) and TRBJ2-3; 13 positions match TRBD2. V shed 3 bases and J 5 bases; nucleotides not matched to a gene: 5. Germline-derived CDR1 and CDR2 are LGHDT and YNNKEL (reference sequence). This CDR3 is 16 amino acids long. CDR3 DNA sequence: TGTGCCAGCAGCCAGCCCACTAGCGGGAGGGGAGATACGCAGTATTTT. Protein sequence: CASSQPTSGRGDTQYF.